This T cell receptor beta chain was found in a study of Ad26.COV2.S vaccination and SARS-CoV-2 variants. Treatment of the sample: roughly 20 received Ad26.COV2.S at low or high dose, single or two shots; about 5 received placebo; per-sample allocation not given. Vaccine and placebo recipients were sampled on day 63 after the first injection. Germline assignment: CDR1 SQVTM and CDR2 ANQGSEA. Trimming pared 2 bases from V and 3 bases from J, leaving 16 bases between. The CDR3 covers 16 residues. The protocol was immunoSEQ multiplex PCR, while the TCRdb copy is restricted to in-frame clones and leaves out a portion. The sample records around 300,000 clones, less than 90% being singletons.

The sequence was collected from a person between 18 and 65 years old who received the Ad26.COV2.S COVID-19 vaccine or a placebo. The chain links TRBV29-1 to TRBJ1-4; perhaps TRBD1 as D (5 bases). The sequences come from peripheral blood, collected in a trial of Ad26.COV2.S vaccine versus placebo. The CDR3 DNA is TGCAGCGTTGAAAGGGACCTGGGGGAGCCTAATGAAAAACTGTTTTTT. This translates into CSVERDLGEPNEKLFF.